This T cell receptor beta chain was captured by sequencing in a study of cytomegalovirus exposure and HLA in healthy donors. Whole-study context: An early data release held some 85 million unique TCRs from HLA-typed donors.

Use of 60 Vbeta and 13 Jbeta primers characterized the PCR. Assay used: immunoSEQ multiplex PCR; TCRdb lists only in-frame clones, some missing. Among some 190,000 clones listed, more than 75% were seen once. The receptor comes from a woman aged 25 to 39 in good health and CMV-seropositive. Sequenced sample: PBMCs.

This chain's CDR3 is CATSRETGETQYF. The CDR3 nucleotides are TGTGCCACCAGCAGAGAGACAGGAGAGACCCAGTACTTC. This sequence joins TRBV15 and TRBJ2-5; tentatively, D is TRBD1 (6 bases). The V gene's germline CDR1 is LNHNV and CDR2 YYDKDF (reference sequence). Trimming shortened V by 0 bases and J by 4 bases, and 6 bases separated the two germline ends. This CDR3 has 13 residues.